This T cell receptor beta chain was identified during a study of read filtering for tumor transcriptome and immune sequencing. Findings of the study overall: Compared with RNA-seq, IR-seq gave much higher clonotype depth and reliability.

Molecular barcoded adaptors covering alpha/delta and beta/gamma chains were used on approximately 400 ng RNA. TCRdb called the reads again in MiXCR, with one record for every CDR3 protein. The sample yields around 14,000 distinct CDR3 sequences, roughly 20% seen once. Germline lookup yields CDR1 GTSNPN and CDR2 SVGIG (reference sequence). The CDR3 is 13 amino acids long, termini counted. To note about this clonotype: Its antigen is currently unknown. The CDR3 carries no conserved terminal phenylalanine or tryptophan, so it likely arises from a read error. No DNA is shown, since the ends of the CDR3 on it are uncertain; the CDR3 is the one TCRdb lists.

The V and J genes are TRBV30 and TRBJ2-1; TRBD2 is the table's D call, not checked against the DNA. This clonotype originated in a donor over 35 with multiple myeloma. Sequenced material: a population of CD138-negative cells sorted from bone marrow. This CDR3 is CAWSRSGYNEQLS.